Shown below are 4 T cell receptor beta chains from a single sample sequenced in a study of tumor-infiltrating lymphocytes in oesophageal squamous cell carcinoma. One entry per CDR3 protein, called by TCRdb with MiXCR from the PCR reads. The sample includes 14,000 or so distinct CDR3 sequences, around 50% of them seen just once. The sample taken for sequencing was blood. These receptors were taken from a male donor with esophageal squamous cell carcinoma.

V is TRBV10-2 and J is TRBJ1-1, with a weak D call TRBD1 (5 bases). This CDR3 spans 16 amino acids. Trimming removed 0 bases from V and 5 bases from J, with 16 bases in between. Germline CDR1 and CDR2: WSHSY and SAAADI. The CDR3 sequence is CASSESVGRQATEAFF. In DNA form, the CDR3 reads TGCGCCAGCAGTGAGTCGGTGGGACGACAAGCGACTGAAGCTTTCTTT.

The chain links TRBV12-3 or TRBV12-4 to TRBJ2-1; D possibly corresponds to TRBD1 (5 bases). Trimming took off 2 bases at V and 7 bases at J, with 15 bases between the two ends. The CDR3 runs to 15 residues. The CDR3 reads CASSLQGWATNEQFF. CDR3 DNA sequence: TGTGCCAGCAGTTTACAGGGTTGGGCAACAAATGAGCAGTTCTTC.

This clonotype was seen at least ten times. The CDR3 reads CASSQATGLYGYTF. The CDR3 nucleotides read TGTGCCAGCAGCCAAGCCACGGGCCTCTATGGCTACACCTTC. This chain connects TRBV4-2 to TRBJ1-2; no clear D gene. The ends were cut back, 1 base at V and 4 bases at J, with 10 bases in the middle. Germline V gene data show CDR1 as LGHNA and CDR2 as YNFKEQ. The CDR3 runs 14 residues.

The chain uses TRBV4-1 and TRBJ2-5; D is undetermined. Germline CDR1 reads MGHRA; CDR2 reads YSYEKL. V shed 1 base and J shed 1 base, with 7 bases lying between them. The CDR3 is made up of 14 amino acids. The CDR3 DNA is TGCGCCAGCAGCCAAGTAGGGCCCCAAGAGACCCAGTACTTC. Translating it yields CASSQVGPQETQYF.